This TCR beta chain was retrieved from a study of CD8 T cells in ankylosing spondylitis. Many counts were recorded for this clonotype. Germline V gene sequence: CDR1 MGHDK, CDR2 SYGVNS. CDR3 length: 14 residues. V was cut by 2 bases and J by 11 bases, with 18 bases left in between. TCRdb reprocessed the 5' RACE reads with MiXCR, giving one entry per CDR3 protein. The sample has more than 150,000 distinct CDR3 sequences; over 10% are singletons. The V gene is TRBV25-1, the J gene TRBJ1-1, with D perhaps TRBD1 (6 bases). Material: blood, either unsorted or a sorted T cell fraction (not recorded which). The receptor was isolated from a female donor with ankylosing spondylitis or in good health (not recorded which). The CDR3 bases are TGTGCCAGCAGTGAAAGAGGTCGGCAGGGGAACGCTTTCTTT. Amino acids: CASSERGRQGNAFF.